This T cell receptor beta chain was documented in a study of blood T cell repertoires in COVID-19. Study overall: Specimens from acute and convalescent COVID-19 originated in the United States, Italy and Spain.

Clones were read by immunoSEQ multiplex PCR, and TCRdb kept only the in-frame ones, dropping some. This repertoire shows roughly 340,000 clones, around 87% found once; its top ten account for 6% to 7%. CDR3 length: 15 residues. Trimming took 6 bases from V and 4 from J; bases not matched to a gene: 7. Germline lookup yields CDR1 SGHTA and CDR2 FQGNSA. This clone was counted between two and nine times. The TCR comes from a woman aged 45 to 65 with COVID-19, enrolled during active disease. Sequencing was done on a sample of peripheral blood. The chain uses TRBV7-2 and TRBJ1-1; TRBD1 matches 11 bases. The CDR3 nucleotides are TGTGCCAGCAGTGGACAGGGGGCCGGGTTCACTGAAGCTTTCTTT. It codes for CASSGQGAGFTEAFF.